These T cell receptor beta chains were read from a single sample in a study of Ad26.COV2.S vaccination and SARS-CoV-2 variants. Sequenced by immunoSEQ multiplex PCR; TCRdb stores in-frame clones only, minus some. In the table there are some 340,000 clones, about 86% of which are singletons. Sequenced material: peripheral blood, taken in a trial of Ad26.COV2.S vaccine versus placebo. These receptors all stem from a person between 18 and 59 years old who received the Ad26.COV2.S COVID-19 vaccine or a placebo. The CDR3 runs from the conserved cysteine through the conserved F or W. D genes are given only for firm matches. Rows may omit the clone size; those that give it use once, few, many or a size class.

v_call,d_call,j_call,cdr3_length,clone_size,cdr3_aa,cdr3_nt
TRBV11-2,.,TRBJ2-7,12,.,CASSQQDTEQYF,TGTGCCAGCAGCCAACAGGACACCGAGCAGTACTTC
TRBV11-3,.,TRBJ2-1,15,.,CASSLGGAYGNEQFF,TGTGCCAGCAGCTTAGGGGGGGCCTACGGCAATGAGCAGTTCTTC
TRBV30,.,TRBJ2-6,14,.,CAWSRTVGANVLTF,TGTGCCTGGTCCCGGACAGTCGGGGCCAACGTCCTGACTTTC
TRBV30,TRBD2,TRBJ2-1,13,.,CAWNRRGGPEQFF,TGTGCCTGGAATCGGCGGGGGGGCCCTGAGCAGTTCTTC
TRBV18,TRBD1,TRBJ2-5,14,.,CASSQGQGIETQYF,TGTGCCAGCTCACAGGGACAGGGGATTGAGACCCAGTACTTC
TRBV3-1/TRBV3-2,TRBD2,TRBJ2-1,16,.,CASSQGSGGDYNEQFF,TGTGCCAGCAGCCAAGGGAGCGGGGGGGACTACAATGAGCAGTTCTTC
TRBV12-5,TRBD1,TRBJ1-5,14,.,CASGPQGDNQPQHF,TGTGCTAGTGGCCCACAGGGGGACAATCAGCCCCAGCATTTT
TRBV6-5,TRBD1,TRBJ1-1,14,.,CASSPYRGTTEAFF,TGTGCCAGCAGCCCCTACAGGGGAACCACTGAAGCTTTCTTT
TRBV14,.,TRBJ1-2,13,.,CASSQDPNYGYTF,TGTGCCAGCAGCCAAGACCCTAACTATGGCTACACCTTC
TRBV5-6,.,TRBJ2-6,17,few,CASSPLSGGVRANVLTF,TGTGCCAGCAGCCCTCTCTCGGGGGGCGTACGGGCCAACGTCCTGACTTTC
TRBV14,.,TRBJ2-2,15,.,CASSQDRLPAGELFF,TGTGCCAGCAGCCAAGATCGCCTCCCGGCCGGGGAGCTGTTTTTT
TRBV5-6,.,TRBJ2-5,13,.,CASSFPGAETQYF,TGTGCCAGCAGCTTTCCGGGGGCAGAGACCCAGTACTTC
TRBV5-4,TRBD1,TRBJ2-1,13,.,CASSRDSHNEQFF,TGTGCCAGCAGCAGGGACAGCCACAATGAGCAGTTCTTC
TRBV5-4,TRBD2,TRBJ2-7,15,.,CASSPSGGRPNEQYF,TGTGCCAGCAGCCCGAGCGGGGGGCGGCCAAACGAGCAGTACTTC
TRBV3-1/TRBV3-2,.,TRBJ1-6,12,.,CASSQYKGTLHF,TGTGCCAGCAGCCAGTACAAGGGCACCCTCCACTTT
TRBV9,.,TRBJ2-7,14,few,CASSAPGADYEQYF,TGTGCCAGCAGCGCCCCAGGGGCTGACTACGAGCAGTACTTC
TRBV29-1,TRBD1,TRBJ1-2,15,.,CSAQPSTGPREGYTF,TGCAGCGCTCAGCCCTCGACAGGGCCGAGGGAAGGCTACACCTTC
TRBV19,.,TRBJ1-5,14,.,CARPRTDSNQPQHF,TGTGCCAGGCCGAGGACAGATAGCAATCAGCCCCAGCATTTT
TRBV4-1,TRBD1,TRBJ1-4,15,.,CASSPPGQRNEKLFF,TGCGCCAGCAGCCCTCCGGGACAGAGAAATGAAAAACTGTTTTTT
TRBV5-1,.,TRBJ2-7,18,.,CASSLTAVGFPRPYEQYF,TGCGCCAGCAGCTTGACTGCCGTCGGCTTTCCCCGACCCTACGAGCAGTACTTC
TRBV6-1,.,TRBJ1-1,14,.,CASSETNGGAEAFF,TGTGCCAGCAGTGAAACTAATGGGGGCGCTGAAGCTTTCTTT
TRBV2,.,TRBJ1-4,15,.,CASSEGGWTNEKLFF,TGTGCCAGCAGTGAGGGGGGGTGGACTAATGAAAAACTGTTTTTT
TRBV5-5,.,TRBJ2-7,16,.,CASSLAVAAVTYEQYF,TGTGCCAGCAGCTTGGCCGTGGCGGCCGTGACGTACGAGCAGTACTTC